This T cell receptor beta chain is drawn from a study of blood T cell repertoires in COVID-19. The protocol was immunoSEQ multiplex PCR, while the TCRdb copy is restricted to in-frame clones and leaves out a portion. The table has around 230,000 clones, roughly 80% seen once. Looked up from germline, CDR1 is SGHRS and CDR2 is YFSETQ. There are 15 residues in the CDR3. Trimming shortened V by 3 bases and J by 7 bases, and 14 bases separated the two germline ends. Sequencing used peripheral blood. The sequence was obtained from a woman aged 55-69 years with active or convalescent COVID-19. This rearrangement joins TRBV5-1 to TRBJ1-6, with D perhaps matching TRBD1 (6 bases). CDR3 sequence (DNA): TGCGCCAGCAGCTCAAGCCAGGGGCAAAATTCACCCCTCCACTTT. Protein: CASSSSQGQNSPLHF. Filled out from reference TRBV5-1 and TRBJ1-6, the complete variable domain reads KAGVTQTPRYLIKTRGQQVTLSCSPISGHRSVSWYQQTPGQGLQFLFEYFSETQRNKGNFPGRFSGRQFSNSRSEMNVSTLELGDSALYLCASSSSQGQNSPLHFGNGTRLTVT.